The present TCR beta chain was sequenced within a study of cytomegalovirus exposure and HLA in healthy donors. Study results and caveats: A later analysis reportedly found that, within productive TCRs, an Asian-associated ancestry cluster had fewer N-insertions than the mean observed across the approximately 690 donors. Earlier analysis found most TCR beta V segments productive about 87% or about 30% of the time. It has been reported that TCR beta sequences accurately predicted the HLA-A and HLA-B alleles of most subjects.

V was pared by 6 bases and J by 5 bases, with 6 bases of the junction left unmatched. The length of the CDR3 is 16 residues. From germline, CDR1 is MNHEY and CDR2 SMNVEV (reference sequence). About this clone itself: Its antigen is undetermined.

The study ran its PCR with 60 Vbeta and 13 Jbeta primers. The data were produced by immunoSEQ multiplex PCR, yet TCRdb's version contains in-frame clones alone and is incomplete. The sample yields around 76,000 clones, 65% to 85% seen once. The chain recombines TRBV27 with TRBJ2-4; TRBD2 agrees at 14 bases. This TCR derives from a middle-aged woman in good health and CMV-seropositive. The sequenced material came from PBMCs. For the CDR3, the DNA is TGTGCCAGCAGGGGACTAGCGGGAGCTGAGGAAAACATTCAGTACTTC. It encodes CASRGLAGAEENIQYF.